This T cell receptor beta chain derives from a study of human T cells and chemical hapten exposure. Study-level information: There were per-sample TCR yield variations, arising mainly from small pooled library volume differences.

This clonotype was counted between two and nine times. Regarding time point: healthy volunteer bleed at 6 weeks. Unseparated into fractions, whole blood served as the source from which total RNA was extracted. Germline V gene data show CDR1 as SGDLS and CDR2 as YYNGEE. The CDR3 extends over 16 amino acids. With V trimmed by 2 bases and J by 2 bases, 4 bases remained unmatched. It was the library that attached unique molecular identifiers to individual cDNA molecules. TCRdb analysed the RACE reads with MiXCR anew, one entry per CDR3 protein. Of tens of thousands of distinct CDR3 sequences in the sample, 7% to 9% were seen once.

The receptor was isolated from a male donor in good health. Some clones in this sample may be carry-over from other donors' samples. The sequencing input was whole blood. The genes are TRBV9 and TRBJ2-3; TRBD2 matches at 11 bases. The CDR3 sequence: CASSVLAGGLTDTQYF. CDR3 bases: TGTGCCAGCAGCGTTCTAGCGGGAGGACTCACAGATACGCAGTATTTT.